A selection of T cell receptor beta chains follows, all from one sample in a study of shared clonotypes between healthy human individuals. The data were produced by immunoSEQ multiplex PCR, yet TCRdb's version contains in-frame clones alone and is incomplete. This table holds more than 1,200,000 clones, 98% found once. Sequencing used naive CD4+ T cells sorted from blood. These receptor sequences come from a young man in good health. CDR3s include the opening cysteine and the closing phenylalanine or tryptophan. A D gene is named only where the DNA matches it firmly. Some rows have no size entry. The others give once, few or many, or a class for an expanded clone.

j_call clone_size d_call v_call cdr3_aa cdr3_nt
TRBJ2-3 . . TRBV9 CASSVGTDTQYF TGTGCCAGCAGCGTCGGCACAGATACGCAGTATTTT
TRBJ1-2 . . TRBV19 CASTIGSRENYGYTF TGTGCCAGTACCATAGGTAGCAGGGAGAACTATGGCTACACCTTC
TRBJ2-3 . . TRBV29-1 CSVAGADTQYF TGCAGCGTTGCAGGGGCAGATACGCAGTATTTT
TRBJ2-2 . . TRBV7-7 CASSLLGAETGELFF TGTGCTAGCAGCTTACTAGGGGCAGAGACCGGGGAGCTGTTTTTT
TRBJ1-2 . . TRBV5-1 CASSLEGSGYGYTF TGCGCCAGCAGCTTGGAGGGTTCTGGCTATGGCTACACCTTC
TRBJ2-3 . . TRBV6-5 CASRQDTDTQYF TGTGCCAGCAGACAAGACACAGATACGCAGTATTTT
TRBJ2-1 . TRBD2 TRBV18 CASSPTGAMGSGRNNEQFF TGTGCCAGCTCACCGACGGGGGCGATGGGAAGCGGGAGGAACAATGAGCAGTTCTTC
TRBJ1-1 . TRBD1 TRBV9 CASSVAPGAGTGSTEAFF TGTGCCAGCAGCGTAGCCCCTGGGGCCGGGACAGGGAGTACTGAAGCTTTCTTT
TRBJ1-2 . . TRBV19 CASNTDSRPYGYTF TGTGCCAGTAACACGGACAGTAGGCCCTATGGCTACACCTTC
TRBJ2-7 . TRBD2 TRBV7-2 CASSPSLSGSYEQYF TGTGCCAGCAGTCCTAGCTTGAGCGGGAGCTACGAGCAGTACTTC
TRBJ2-3 . TRBD2 TRBV7-2 CASSSGGASRDTQYF TGTGCCAGCAGCTCCGGGGGGGCTAGTAGAGATACGCAGTATTTT
TRBJ2-3 . TRBD1 TRBV5-4 CASSLLTGGVGADTQYF TGTGCCAGCAGCTTGTTGACAGGGGGCGTTGGAGCGGATACGCAGTATTTT
TRBJ2-7 . . TRBV28 CASTSGVLEQYF TGTGCCAGCACCTCGGGCGTCCTCGAGCAGTACTTC
TRBJ2-7 once TRBD2 TRBV29-1 CSVGEGNYEQYF TGCAGCGTTGGGGAGGGGAACTACGAGCAGTACTTC
TRBJ2-3 . . TRBV10-1 CASSESTDTQYF TGCGCCAGCAGTGAGTCGACAGATACGCAGTATTTT
TRBJ2-1 . . TRBV29-1 CSVSTLPRSYNEQFF TGCAGCGTTTCAACACTACCTAGGTCCTACAATGAGCAGTTCTTC
TRBJ2-7 . TRBD1 TRBV2 CASSDRGWYEQYF TGTGCCAGCTCCGACAGGGGCTGGTACGAGCAGTACTTC
TRBJ1-4 . . TRBV25-1 CASSEPGRRGKLFF TGTGCCAGCAGTGAGCCGGGACGCCGGGGAAAACTGTTTTTT
TRBJ2-5 . . TRBV7-6 CASSGGGPQTQYF TGTGCCAGCAGCGGGGGGGGCCCGCAGACCCAGTACTTC
TRBJ2-1 . TRBD2 TRBV5-4 CASSLELAGSDEQFF TGTGCCAGCAGCTTGGAGCTAGCGGGAAGTGATGAGCAGTTCTTC
TRBJ2-7 . . TRBV18 CASSPGPGLSYEQYF TGTGCCAGCTCTCCGGGCCCTGGGTTATCCTACGAGCAGTACTTC
TRBJ2-3 . . TRBV5-5 CASRPGNTSTDTQYF TGTGCCAGCAGACCCGGGAATACGAGCACAGATACGCAGTATTTT
TRBJ1-5 . . TRBV7-6 CASSQDPTYQPQHF TGTGCCAGCAGCCAGGACCCGACCTACCAGCCCCAGCATTTT
TRBJ2-7 . . TRBV4-1 CASSQQQAPYEQYF TGCGCCAGCAGCCAACAACAGGCACCCTACGAGCAGTACTTC
TRBJ1-1 once . TRBV11-2 CASSPQGRVNTEAFF TGTGCCAGCAGCCCTCAGGGGCGAGTGAACACTGAAGCTTTCTTT
TRBJ2-7 once . TRBV28 CASSLSPDSNSYEQYF TGTGCCAGCAGTTTAAGCCCAGACAGCAATTCCTACGAGCAGTACTTC
TRBJ2-1 . . TRBV10-2 CASRESPGWQFF TGCGCCAGCAGGGAGTCCCCCGGATGGCAGTTCTTC
TRBJ2-5 . TRBD1 TRBV25-1 CASSLTLGHRGRETQYF TGTGCCAGCAGCCTTACTCTAGGACACAGGGGGCGAGAGACCCAGTACTTC
TRBJ2-1 . TRBD2 TRBV2 CASRGGLAGKFF TGTGCCAGCAGGGGAGGACTAGCGGGAAAGTTCTTC
TRBJ1-5 . TRBD1 TRBV10-3 CAISATGSNQPQHF TGTGCCATCAGTGCGACAGGGAGCAATCAGCCCCAGCATTTT
TRBJ2-1 . . TRBV5-1 CASSFLINMGSYNEQFF TGCGCCAGCAGCTTTCTAATCAATATGGGCTCCTACAATGAGCAGTTCTTC
TRBJ2-3 . . TRBV18 CASSPVAGVSDTQYF TGTGCCAGCTCACCAGTGGCGGGTGTATCAGATACGCAGTATTTT
TRBJ2-6 . . TRBV5-5 CASSFIGIESGANVLTF TGTGCCAGCAGCTTTATCGGGATTGAGTCGGGGGCCAACGTCCTGACTTTC
TRBJ2-3 . . TRBV18 CASSPPLRRVTYF TGTGCCAGCTCACCACCGTTGAGACGGGTTACGTATTTT
TRBJ2-7 . TRBD1 TRBV19 CASSPQGAKGYEQYF TGTGCCAGTAGTCCACAGGGGGCGAAGGGCTACGAGCAGTACTTC